A selection of T cell receptor beta chains follows, all from one sample in a study of Ad26.COV2.S vaccination and SARS-CoV-2 variants. Sequenced by immunoSEQ multiplex PCR; TCRdb stores in-frame clones only, minus some. Among under 300,000 clones listed, roughly nine tenths were seen once. Sequenced material: peripheral blood, taken in a trial of Ad26.COV2.S vaccine versus placebo. The receptors were gathered from a person aged 18 to 65 who received the Ad26.COV2.S COVID-19 vaccine or a placebo. The CDR3 runs from the conserved cysteine through the conserved F or W.

j_call v_call cdr3_aa
TRBJ1-2 TRBV4-3 CASSQDLRGAYGYTF
TRBJ1-3 TRBV6-2/TRBV6-3 CASSSAGGNTIYF
TRBJ1-1 TRBV6-5 CASSYDSRMNTEAFF
TRBJ1-1 TRBV10-3 CAISPVGPTNTEAFF
TRBJ1-2 TRBV11-1 CASRPRTGGHYGYTF
TRBJ1-2 TRBV4-3 CASSQGTANYGYTF
TRBJ2-7 TRBV6-1 CASSEPGGSYEQYF
TRBJ2-6 TRBV2 CASSEGAGANVLTF
TRBJ2-1 TRBV7-2 CASSLRAGAPLTNEQFF
TRBJ1-3 TRBV19 CASSISIGRSGNTIYF
TRBJ1-1 TRBV19 CASSKGKNTEAFF
TRBJ1-1 TRBV5-1 CASTLNMNTEAFF
TRBJ1-5 TRBV30 CAWGSGTGYQPQHF
TRBJ2-5 TRBV5-1 CASRLAAGDWETQYF
TRBJ2-1 TRBV7-9 CASSLSGLVADEQFF
TRBJ1-4 TRBV5-1 CASSLEQAGEKLFF
TRBJ1-1 TRBV28 CASSGSRRNTEAFF
TRBJ2-5 TRBV7-8 CASSRSGGSGETQYF
TRBJ1-2 TRBV7-9 CASSLQQAYGYTF
TRBJ2-5 TRBV6-2/TRBV6-3 CASSYPIKDRVIEETQYF
TRBJ1-5 TRBV19 CASKKNLNQPQHF
TRBJ2-2 TRBV6-5 CASSHRDTGELFF
TRBJ1-2 TRBV5-1 CASSLGTGISNLYGYTF
TRBJ2-1 TRBV3-1/TRBV3-2 CASSQGLFEQFF
TRBJ2-7 TRBV12-5 CASRQESYEQYF
TRBJ2-5 TRBV29-1 CSVASRGQSETQYF
TRBJ1-2 TRBV4-3 CASSQEDHRGNYGYTF
TRBJ1-4 TRBV28 CASSFDRSEKLFF
TRBJ1-4 TRBV5-6 CASSFDRHNEKLFF
TRBJ2-3 TRBV30 CAWSAGTGTDTQYF
TRBJ1-1 TRBV27 CASSRLTGNTEAFF
TRBJ1-5 TRBV27 CASRGGNQPQHF
TRBJ1-1 TRBV5-1 CASGPGNTEAFF
TRBJ2-1 TRBV21-1 CASSKARPSGRSYNEQFF
TRBJ1-1 TRBV7-2 CASSLTRTGGTEAFF
TRBJ1-2 TRBV20-1 CSASPEGRERSYGYTF
TRBJ1-5 TRBV27 CASSASGQGLSRGNQPQHF